This T cell receptor beta chain was retrieved from a study of OX40 agonist ivuxolimab in advanced cancers. Broader study findings: People who partly responded at 0.1-3.0 mg/kg had some of the least clonal expansion seen. A proportion of nonresponders additionally exhibited low normalized T-cell clonal expansion.

A remark on this clone: Its matching antigen is unknown.

Repertoires were generated with immunoSEQ multiplex PCR, while TCRdb's copy carries only in-frame clones and drops some. Here the sample spans approximately 88,000 clones, 88% being singletons. The TCR originated in an adult with an advanced solid tumor such as melanoma, head and neck, liver or kidney cancer. Material: CD4+ or CD8+ T cells sorted from blood, obtained in a trial of the OX40 agonist ivuxolimab.

The CDR3 DNA is TGTGCCAGCATGGGGGACATCCCCCCAGACGCTTTCTTT. Protein sequence: CASMGDIPPDAFF. The chain recombines TRBV6-4 with TRBJ1-1; possibly TRBD1 for D (6 bases). The germline V gene encodes CDR1 MRHNA and CDR2 SNTAGT. The CDR3 is 13 amino acids. The germline V and J ends were trimmed by 7 bases and 11 bases, with 20 bases remaining between them.